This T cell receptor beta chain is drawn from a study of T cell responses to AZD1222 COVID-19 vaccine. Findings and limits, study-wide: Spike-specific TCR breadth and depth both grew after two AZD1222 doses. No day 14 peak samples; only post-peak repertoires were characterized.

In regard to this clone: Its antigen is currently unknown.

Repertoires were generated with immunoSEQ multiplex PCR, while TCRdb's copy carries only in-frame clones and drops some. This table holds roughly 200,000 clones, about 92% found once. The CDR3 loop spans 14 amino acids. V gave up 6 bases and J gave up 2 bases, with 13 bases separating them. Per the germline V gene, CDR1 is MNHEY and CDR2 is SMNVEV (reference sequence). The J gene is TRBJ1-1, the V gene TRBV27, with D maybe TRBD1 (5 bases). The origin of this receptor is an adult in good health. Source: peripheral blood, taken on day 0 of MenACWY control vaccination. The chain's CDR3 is CASSSGLPNTEAFF. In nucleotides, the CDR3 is TGTGCCAGCAGCTCGGGACTGCCAAACACTGAAGCTTTCTTT.